This entry features one TCR beta chain sequence. Its antigen is as yet unknown. This sample is drawn from a study of shared clonotypes between healthy human individuals. V was cut by 8 bases and J by 2 bases, with 9 bases left in between. From germline, CDR1 is SNHLY and CDR2 FYNNEI. This CDR3 spans 12 amino acids. Regarding the study as a whole: Investigators collected only blood, and repertoires in tissues likely differ. The naive CD4 repertoires of several donors were compared, and roughly 5% of clonotypes were shared.

Deep-level settings were used for running the assay. In the original workflow: Junction-only sequences without quality scores were provided by ImmunoSEQ, so filtering was different. TCRdb's copy holds only in-frame clones and misses some; the assay was immunoSEQ multiplex PCR. The V and J calls and clone size are taken from that table; D and trimming were inferred from the DNA. The sample gives approximately 2,300,000 clones, roughly 90% of which show up once; roughly 0.34% is in the top ten. The receptor's source is a man in his late teens or twenties in good health. Some clones in this sample may be carry-over from other donors' samples. The chain links TRBV2 to TRBJ1-1, with unresolved D. Sequences were obtained from naive CD4+ T cells from PBMCs. Subset of the sample: CD45RA+ positively selected. The CDR3 nucleotides read TGTGCCAGCTCGATCTTCAACACTGAAGCTTTCTTT. This sequence encodes CASSIFNTEAFF.